The entry that follows covers one T cell receptor (beta chain) sequence. The record originates from a study of blood T cell repertoires in COVID-19. Study context: Acute-phase and convalescent COVID-19 samples originated in the United States, Italy and Spain.

In the original processing: Estimation of nucleated cell counts was performed using reference gene primer amplification. TCRdb keeps only in-frame clones here, not all; method: immunoSEQ multiplex PCR. V, J and clone size are taken as reported in that table, and D and trimming were inferred from the DNA itself. The table has some 190,000 clones, 70% to 90% seen once. Source material: peripheral blood. The receptor's source is a woman older than 75 with acute or convalescent COVID-19.

In nucleotides, the CDR3 is TGTGCCAGTCAAGCCCAGGGGGAAAAACTGTTTTTT. Amino acid sequence: CASQAQGEKLFF. The chain carries TRBV27 and TRBJ1-4; D may be TRBD1 (6 bases). V gave up 9 bases and J gave up 8 bases, with 13 bases separating them. CDR3 length equals 12 residues. Germline CDR1 and CDR2: MNHEY and SMNVEV (reference sequence).